This TCR beta chain was retrieved from a study of T-cell reconstitution after alpha-beta-depleted transplantation in children. Germline CDR1 and CDR2: LGHNA and YNFKEQ. The CDR3 has 15 residues. The germline V and J ends were trimmed by 0 bases and 1 base, with 9 bases remaining between them. Unique molecular identifiers were built into the TCRbeta library. TCRdb itself ran the PCR reads through MiXCR, one entry per CDR3 protein. The repertoire holds tens of thousands of distinct CDR3 sequences, with roughly 5% as singletons. With respect to this clonotype: The antigen is undetermined.

Broader study findings: Several hundred rapidly expanded clones from non-depleted graft cells reportedly supplied alpha-beta T cells about two months post-transplant. One year after transplant, T-cell counts and diversity came mostly from newly produced T cells. Surviving thymic progenitors and recipient T cells were the source of high TCRbeta diversity at day 60 in some patients.

The rearrangement uses TRBV4-2 and TRBJ1-1, with D possibly TRBD1 on 6 matching bases. Specimen: PBMCs, mostly from graft donor cells, collected 60 days after TCRalphabeta/CD19-depleted stem cell transplant. This clonotype was obtained from a female patient between 2 and 15 years old who had a stem cell transplant for aplastic anemia, so the T cells may come from the graft donor. The CDR3: CASSQEIGGNTEAFF. The CDR3 coding sequence is TGTGCCAGCAGCCAAGAAATAGGGGGGAACACTGAAGCTTTCTTT.